This TCR beta chain was identified during a study of regulatory T cells in long-lasting Graves disease (dated by TCRdb to about 2021). About the full investigation: In the newly diagnosed Graves' disease group, patients had been taking antithyroid drugs for less than 3 months. Peripheral blood TCR sequencing and RNA sequencing compared persistent Graves' disease patients with newly diagnosed Graves' disease patients. The study was conducted in China and was registered as a clinical trial. A total of 33 samples were covered by TCR sequencing, comprising approximately 13 persistent and around 20 newly diagnosed Graves' disease patients. What the work shows at the level of the full study, not this receptor alone: A larger number of public clonotypes was shared among persistent patients (around 2,500) than among newly diagnosed patients (around 870). Sequencing and analysis were limited to the TCR beta chain. The small sample size was acknowledged by the authors as a limitation that may reduce accuracy. Compared with newly diagnosed patients, persistent Graves' disease patients had lower TCR Shannon entropy and fewer highly expanded clones, which suggests clonal expansion. Preferential use of TRBV28, TRBJ1-2 and TRBJ2-5 was observed in persistent disease, whereas TRBV20-1 and TRBJ2-1 were favored in newly diagnosed disease. The study examined only peripheral blood because the primary lesion, thyroid tissue, could not be accessed.

The receptor library was made with multiplex PCR. The sequencer was an Illumina HiSeq 4000. TCR beta libraries were built with iRepertoire HTBI primers and Arm-PCR amplification of CDR3 regions. Before sequencing, the PCR products went through gel purification. Under the source paper's analysis protocol: Gene usage analysis of CDR3 amino acid clonotypes used the 62 TRBV and more than 13 TRBJ segments found across samples. COPE and FqMerger were used to merge the filtered high-quality paired reads into contigs. BLAST was used to align contigs to the IMGT TRBV, TRBD and TRBJ reference genes, and CDR3 was defined following IMGT. Any clonotype with a frequency above 0.1% was counted as a highly expanded clone. Shannon entropy served as the measure of repertoire diversity, while the Gini coefficient captured V-J evenness. Clonotypes shared by more than one individual were considered public. TCRdb trimmed public reads at Q25 via fastp, called clones via MiXCR and kept in-frame beta chains. Entries that share a CDR3 protein sequence are merged under the most common genes and DNA. The V and J calls and clone size come from TCRdb's table, not from the authors' own analysis. The sample table lists about 470,000 distinct CDR3 sequences, about 15% of them with a count of one. 16% of the sample is in the top ten clones.

From its cysteine to its phenylalanine, the CDR3 spans 15 amino acids. Only the CDR3 part of the read is kept: 45 bases, read in frame from the first base. CDR1 MNHEY and CDR2 SVGEGT were looked up in the germline V gene. This clonotype was seen a handful of times. The antigen it binds to is not known. A read error may account for a junction end that differs from germline. The time point label for this specimen denotes: newly diagnosed GD, antithyroid drugs for less than 3 months. For both TCR sequencing and RNA sequencing, RNA was extracted from PBMCs using TRIzol. The diagnosis of Graves' disease followed American Thyroid Association guidelines. The patients came from an endocrinology department in Xi'an, China. Each patient gave around 9.2 milliliters of peripheral blood, collected in an EDTA anticoagulant tube. Ficoll Paque Plus density gradient separation was used to isolate PBMCs, and no additional T cell sorting was done. An Agilent 2100 Bioanalyzer and agarose gel were used to check RNA quality, while a NanoDrop 2000 measured RNA concentration.

This same sample was also taken into another study, of T cells in Graves' hyperthyroidism and ophthalmopathy. Looking at the second paper: Graves' hyperthyroidism was defined as stable when no progression to ophthalmopathy occurred over 18 months of follow-up. Hyperthyroidism patients were newly diagnosed, with disease duration under 2 months, and aged 18 to 65 years. Exclusion was applied to patients with uncontrolled infections, other autoimmune diseases, pregnancy or lactation. Diagnoses relied on clinical symptoms, serum thyroxine and TRAb, thyroid ultrasound and orbital computed tomography. The TCR CDR3 was subjected to a first round of RT-PCR using the HTBI primer set and the Qiagen OneStep RT-PCR kit. Most expanded thyroid clonotypes (frequency above 0.001) were also found in blood, which suggests that blood repertoires may mirror thyroid immune responses. A model built on a 13 V-J signature distinguished ophthalmopathy from stable hyperthyroidism, reaching around 90% sensitivity and around 81% specificity in cross-validation and 80%/75% in testing. In validation, the model predicted progression to ophthalmopathy with approximately 70% sensitivity and about 73% specificity, a median of 6.5 months before onset. A discovery cohort of around 98 patients, roughly 45 with Graves' ophthalmopathy and under 60 with stable Graves' hyperthyroidism, was used to find distinguishing TCR V-J signatures. Prospective prediction of ophthalmopathy was tested in an independent validation cohort of 18 hyperthyroidism patients and 15 to 17 patients who later progressed to ophthalmopathy. The approximately 100 discovery patients were randomly split 7:3 into training and test sets. In several Graves' hyperthyroidism patients, the study also compared T-cell repertoires from thyroid tissue with T-cell repertoires from blood. Once sampling was done, hyperthyroidism patients were given methimazole at a starting dose of 30 mg daily, whereas ophthalmopathy patients were given high-dose intravenous methylprednisolone. A second multiplex PCR round built the libraries, followed by size selection and purification. The libraries were sequenced on an Illumina HiSeq2000 using paired-end 100 bp reads. SOAPnuke was used to process the raw data, throwing out any read that contained adapters or uncalled bases, had a mean Phred below 15, or lacked an exact constant-primer or identifier match. High-quality paired reads were merged with COPE v1.2.5, and unique nucleotide sequences were defined as clonotypes. MiTCR v1.1 was used to align the clonotypes against IMGT TRBV, TRBD and TRBJ reference segments. The analysis included only V-J combinations with a frequency above 0.0001, which together covered approximately 99% of the repertoires. The TCS score was defined as the ratio of F50 (clonal expansion) to E x V (chaos), calculated using BLOSUM62-based TCRdist between CDR3 peptides within each V-J. Welch's t-statistics and random forest reduced around 520 V-J features to roughly 13, which were used in a naive Bayes classifier (R e1071). No statistical method was used to set the sample size in advance, and investigators knew the group allocation. The paper describes TCR Vbeta CDR3 sequencing of fewer than 150 peripheral blood samples, made up of 40 to 45 ophthalmopathy patients, some 80 hyperthyroidism patients and 17 progressor patients.

This TCR came from a woman in her twenties or thirties with Graves disease. Donor details come from another sample of the same person, matched by shared clones. The chain is made from TRBV6-2 or TRBV6-3 and TRBJ2-7; a stretch of 9 junction bases matches TRBD1. The sample was peripheral blood mononuclear cells (PBMCs), taken at new diagnosis, from a patient treated with antithyroid drugs. The nucleotide sequence reads as follows: TGTGCCAGCAGTGACCCAGGACAGGGGTCCTACGAGCGGTACTTC. Its coded protein is CASSDPGQGSYERYF.